This entry concerns a single TCR beta chain. What this receptor recognizes is not known. No qualities accompany the bases; no much larger clone lies one base away. Read against the paper, the sample's treatment or condition label means: allogeneic hematopoietic cell transplantation with graft depleted of TCRalphabeta T cells and CD19 B cells. TCRalphabeta/CD19-depleted allogeneic hematopoietic cell grafts were given to the transplant recipients, all of whom were children. These data are taken from a study of T-cell reconstitution after alpha-beta-depleted transplantation in children (dated by TCRdb to about 2016). In terms of the full investigation: Using TCR repertoire profiling, the study quantitatively followed how T-cell immune reconstitution unfolded in children after TCRalphabeta/CD19-depleted allogeneic hematopoietic cell transplantation. What the work shows at the level of the full study, not this receptor alone: About two months after transplant, the apparently early recovery of alphabetaT-cell counts reportedly depended on just several hundred clones that had expanded rapidly and came from non-depleted graft cells. The high TCRbeta diversity at day 60 in some patients was ascribed to recipient T cells and intrathymic progenitors that had survived conditioning. Hyperexpanded clone frequencies declined over subsequent months; after one year, T-cell counts and TCRbeta diversity were mostly attributed to newly produced T cells.

The CDR3 runs 19 residues from the cysteine to the phenylalanine. Kept here is only the CDR3 DNA, which spans 57 bases and is read in frame from base 1. Reading the germline V gene gives CDR1 MDHEN and CDR2 SYDVKM. V loses 1 base at its end and J loses 0 bases; junction bases beyond the gene matches: 9. The library was obtained by PCR. TCRdb shows the sequencer as Illumina HiSeq 2500. Molecular barcoding was employed in the preparation of TCR libraries, with unique molecular identifiers being used to normalize TCRbeta repertoire quantification. TCRdb redid the processing of the public reads, applying fastp at Q25 and MiXCR, and retained in-frame beta chains. CDR3 protein duplicates are merged, each entry listing the most common genes and DNA. Counted in this sample were 700,000 to 950,000 distinct CDR3 sequences; roughly 16% of them appeared once. The ten largest clones add up to 5% of the sample.

The sample was PBMCs, mostly from graft donor cells, taken 360 days after TCRalphabeta/CD19-depleted stem cell transplant. Recombination connected TRBV28 to TRBJ1-3; TRBD1 agrees with 10 junctional bases. This clonotype was obtained from a male patient younger than 18 who had a stem cell transplant for acute lymphoblastic leukemia, so the T cells may come from the graft donor. The bases read TGTGCCAGCAGTTTATTGGTCGGGACAGGGGTTAACTCTGGAAACACCATATATTTT. Translation gives CASSLLVGTGVNSGNTIYF.